This T cell receptor beta chain was obtained from a study of blood T cells in healthy people across ages. Trimming pared 1 base from V and 4 bases from J, leaving 11 bases between. Per germline, CDR1 SGHRS and CDR2 YFSETQ. The CDR3 length is 15 residues. Donors were systemically healthy Caucasian individuals from Russia aged roughly 6 to 100 years. Through a sample-barcoded 5' primer and a J-beta primer mix, a second PCR was run for about 6 to 11 cycles. Paired-end reads containing CDR3 totaled no fewer than 2.5 million for each sample. One entry per CDR3 protein results from TCRdb running MiXCR on the 5' RACE reads. This sample yields around 1,000,000 distinct CDR3 sequences, of which 35% to 45% are seen a single time; about 12% belongs to the top ten.

V is TRBV5-1 and J is TRBJ2-2; maybe TRBD1 (5 bases). This receptor was obtained from a man younger than 35 in good health. The sequencing sample was made of blood. The DNA of the CDR3 is TGCGCCAGCAGCTTGTCCGGGCAGGGCACCGGGGAGCTGTTTTTT. Translation gives CASSLSGQGTGELFF.